This T cell receptor (beta chain) is from a study of T cell responses to AZD1222 COVID-19 vaccine. Study-level results: Repertoire sampling was restricted to post-peak T cell response timepoints. Increased Spike-specific TCR breadth and depth were observed after two AZD1222 doses. Only 5 to 7 AZD1222 recipients tested seropositive at baseline. Donors in the cohort were predominantly white British and more often female, and clonal diversity was possibly underestimated.

For this clone: The antigen remains undetermined.

V gave up 5 bases and J gave up 1 base, with 9 bases separating them. CDR3 length: 14 residues. Germline V CDR1 and CDR2: SGHNT, YYREEE (reference sequence). TCRdb's copy holds only in-frame clones and misses some; the assay was immunoSEQ multiplex PCR. In the table there are some 110,000 clones, about nine tenths of which are singletons. Specimen: peripheral blood, collected on day 0 of AZD1222 vaccination. This TCR came from an adult in good health. J is TRBJ2-2 and V is TRBV5-4; D is ambiguous. The CDR3: CASSYRRNTGELFF. The CDR3 DNA reads as TGTGCCAGCAGTTACCGCAGGAACACCGGGGAGCTGTTTTTT.